The 21 T cell receptor beta chains below come from one sample, sequenced in a study of blood T cell repertoires in COVID-19. Only in-frame clones appear in the TCRdb table, and some are missing; sequencing was by immunoSEQ multiplex PCR. The sample yields around 260,000 clones, approximately 92% seen once. Sequenced material: peripheral blood. These receptors all come from a young adult with COVID-19, enrolled during active disease.

A remark on this clone: The same CDR3 also results from other DNA sequences found in this sample. This chain uses TRBV18 with TRBJ2-3; TRBD1 might be the D (6 bases). Germline CDR1 is KGHSH and CDR2 is LQKENI. V was cut by 6 bases and J by 0 bases, with 10 bases left in between. The CDR3 runs 14 residues. The CDR3 DNA is TGTGCCAGCTCCCGGACAGCAAGCACAGATACGCAGTATTTT. Encoded protein: CASSRTASTDTQYF.

CDR3 protein: CASSLAGIQPQHF. DNA of the CDR3: TGTGCCAGCAGTTTGGCGGGGATTCAGCCCCAGCATTTT. V is TRBV12-3 or TRBV12-4 and J is TRBJ1-5; D call uncertain. Trimming pared 3 bases from V and 6 bases from J, leaving 9 bases between. The length of the CDR3 is 13 residues.

The CDR3: CASSFSGDTQYF. The CDR3 bases are TGTGCCAGCAGTTTTAGCGGGGATACGCAGTATTTT. The chain is built from TRBV27 and TRBJ2-3, with TRBD2 identical over 7 bases. The CDR3 is 12 residues long. After removal of 3 bases from V and 6 bases from J, the junction contained 0 bases not matched to a gene. Looked up from germline, CDR1 is MNHEY and CDR2 is SMNVEV (reference sequence).

The chain uses TRBV9 and TRBJ2-2; TRBD1 is a possible D gene (6 bases). This CDR3 has 16 residues. The V end was cut by 4 bases, the J end by 0 bases, with 13 bases between. The germline CDR1 and CDR2 sequences are SGDLS and YYNGEE. DNA of the CDR3: TGTGCCAGCAGCCCACGCGACAGGACGAACACCGGGGAGCTGTTTTTT. It yields the protein CASSPRDRTNTGELFF.

The genes are TRBV19 and TRBJ1-5; 7 nucleotides agree with TRBD1. V shed 3 bases and J 6 bases; nucleotides not matched to a gene: 5. CDR1 LNHDA and CDR2 SQIVND come from the germline V gene (reference sequence). The CDR3 consists of 14 residues. CDR3 coding DNA: TGTGCCAGTAGTATGCAGGGGGAGGTTCAGCCCCAGCATTTT. It encodes CASSMQGEVQPQHF.

V gene TRBV19 combines with J gene TRBJ1-5; possible D gene TRBD1, 6 bases. The V and J ends lost 3 bases and 11 bases respectively, with 14 bases between them. Germline V gene data show CDR1 as LNHDA and CDR2 as SQIVND (reference sequence). This CDR3 has 13 amino acids. Here the CDR3 reads CASSIGTLEAQHF. The CDR3 nucleotides are TGTGCCAGTAGTATTGGGACACTAGAAGCCCAGCATTTT.

V is TRBV12-3 or TRBV12-4 and J is TRBJ2-1; D gene ambiguous. V lost 6 bases, J lost 12 bases, and 12 bases lay in between. The CDR3 runs 11 residues. This chain's CDR3 is CASSSPGRQFF. CDR3 in DNA: TGTGCCAGCAGCTCTCCGGGTAGGCAGTTCTTC.

J is TRBJ1-2 and V is TRBV6-5, with a tentative D call TRBD1 (6 bases). The V gene's germline CDR1 is MNHEY and CDR2 SVGAGI. Trimming left V 6 bases short and J 8 bases short, with 19 bases between. This CDR3 has 14 amino acids. CDR3 nucleotide sequence: TGTGCCAGCAGCCGTCTGACAGGCCCCGACGGCTACACCTTC. Residues: CASSRLTGPDGYTF.

V usage is TRBV7-8 and J usage is TRBJ2-1; TRBD2 matches 11 bases. The CDR3 length is 17 residues. V shed 1 base, J shed 6 bases, and the junction held 8 bases outside the gene matches. CDR1 SGHVS and CDR2 FQNEAQ come from the germline V gene. DNA for the CDR3: TGTGCCAGCAGCTTAGGCCGACTAGCGGGAATATTCAATGAGCAGTTCTTC. It yields the protein CASSLGRLAGIFNEQFF. The full variable domain, with the rest looked up from reference TRBV7-8 and TRBJ2-1, is GAGVSQSPRYKVAKRGQDVALRCDPISGHVSLFWYQQALGQGPEFLTYFQNEAQLDKSGLPSDRFFAERPEGSVSTLKIQRTQQEDSAVYLCASSLGRLAGIFNEQFFGPGTRLTVL.

J is TRBJ2-2 and V is TRBV7-2; tentatively, D is TRBD1 (6 bases). Per the germline V gene, CDR1 is SGHTA and CDR2 is FQGNSA. The CDR3 loop spans 14 amino acids. With 6 bases removed from V and 4 bases from J, the gap between germline ends came to 12 bases. CDR3: CASSTGQSTGELFF. DNA for the CDR3: TGTGCCAGCAGTACTGGACAGAGCACCGGGGAGCTGTTTTTT.

The chain uses TRBV5-1 and TRBJ2-1; 11 bases are shared with TRBD1. This CDR3 has 16 residues. Germline-derived CDR1 and CDR2 are SGHRS and YFSETQ. With V trimmed by 4 bases and J by 4 bases, 7 bases remained unmatched. CDR3 amino acids: CASSLDGTGGYNEQFF. The CDR3 DNA reads as TGCGCCAGCAGCCTAGACGGGACAGGGGGTTACAATGAGCAGTTCTTC.

The rearrangement joins TRBV27 to TRBJ2-1; 8 bases line up with TRBD2. CDR3 length: 14 residues. V was clipped by 8 bases and J by 0 bases; unmatched bases: 3. Per the germline V gene, CDR1 is MNHEY and CDR2 is SMNVEV (reference sequence). This chain's CDR3 is CASLAGGSYNEQFF. The CDR3, as DNA: TGTGCCAGCCTTGCGGGAGGCTCCTACAATGAGCAGTTCTTC.

This clone was observed a few times. This chain links TRBV24-1 with TRBJ2-5, with 7 bases lining up with TRBD1. The CDR3 is made up of 15 amino acids. Germline CDR1 and CDR2: KGHDR and SFDVKD. Trimming cost V 4 bases and J 0 bases; bases outside gene matches: 4. The CDR3 coding sequence is TGTGCCACCAGTGAGCCGACAGGGCACCAAGAGACCCAGTACTTC. This translates into CATSEPTGHQETQYF.

The rearrangement links TRBV5-6 to TRBJ2-5; D is uncertain. Between the trimmed V and J ends, which lost 3 bases and 3 bases, there was a span of 3 bases. The length of the CDR3 is 11 residues. From germline, CDR1 is SGHDT and CDR2 YYEEEE. This CDR3 reads CASSYKETQYF. In DNA, the CDR3 is TGTGCCAGCAGCTATAAAGAGACCCAGTACTTC.

V gene TRBV4-2 combines with J gene TRBJ2-5; D gene unclear. Per the germline V gene, CDR1 is LGHNA and CDR2 is YNFKEQ. There are 15 residues in the CDR3. Trimming stripped 2 bases from V and 2 bases from J, with 12 bases between. The CDR3 coding sequence is TGTGCCAGCAGCCAAAGCCTACTTCTACAAGAGACCCAGTACTTC. This encodes CASSQSLLLQETQYF.

The J gene is TRBJ2-2, the V gene TRBV3-1 (or the pseudogene TRBV3-2); 12 positions match TRBD2. The CDR3 runs 15 residues. V lost 8 bases, J lost 4 bases, and 5 bases stayed unmatched. Looked up from germline, CDR1 is LGHDT and CDR2 is YNNKEL (reference sequence). In DNA, the CDR3 is TGTGCCAGCGGGCGACTAGCGGGAGTCACCGGGGAGCTGTTTTTT. It is translated as CASGRLAGVTGELFF.

V and J are TRBV27 and TRBJ2-1; no reliable D call. The V end lost 0 bases, the J end lost 6 bases, and 12 bases lay between the germline ends. Germline values: CDR1 MNHEY, CDR2 SMNVEV (reference sequence). This CDR3 is 15 amino acids long. The CDR3 is CASSLSTPRGNEQFF. CDR3 sequence (DNA): TGTGCCAGCAGTTTATCCACCCCTCGAGGCAATGAGCAGTTCTTC.

The V gene is TRBV27, the J gene TRBJ1-6, with D possibly being TRBD1 (5 bases). CDR1 is MNHEY and CDR2 is SMNVEV in the germline V gene (reference sequence). Trimming removed 8 bases from V and 10 bases from J, with 15 bases in between. The CDR3 has 13 amino acids. The chain's CDR3 is CASRGEGGSPLHF. CDR3 nucleotide sequence: TGTGCCAGCCGGGGGGAGGGTGGGTCACCCCTCCACTTT.

The chain is built from TRBV3-1 (or the pseudogene TRBV3-2) and TRBJ2-7; D is undetermined. Trimming pared 0 bases from V and 3 bases from J, leaving 6 bases between. The CDR3 length is 13 residues. Germline V lookup: CDR1 LGHDT, CDR2 YNNKEL (reference sequence). The CDR3 protein is CASSQDRVYEQYF. CDR3 in DNA: TGTGCCAGCAGCCAAGACCGAGTCTACGAGCAGTACTTC.

V usage is TRBV6-2 or TRBV6-3 and J usage is TRBJ1-2; D is ambiguous. V was clipped by 0 bases and J by 11 bases, with 10 bases between them. This CDR3 is built from 12 residues. Germline CDR1 is MNHEY and CDR2 is SVGEGT. CDR3: CASSYSNSGYTF. The CDR3 nucleotides read TGTGCCAGCAGTTACTCTAACTCGGGATACACCTTC.

This clone appeared once. The gene calls are TRBV6-5 and TRBJ2-3, with D unresolved. With 5 bases removed from V and 3 bases from J, the gap between germline ends came to 15 bases. This CDR3 has 15 amino acids. Germline V gives CDR1 MNHEY, CDR2 SVGAGI. The CDR3 nucleotides read TGTGCCAGCAGTCTTCGACCCTCTAGGACAGATACGCAGTATTTT. Amino acid sequence: CASSLRPSRTDTQYF.